These 2 T cell receptor beta chains came from one sample sequenced in a study of early T cells in non-severe SARS-CoV-2 infection. From the 5' RACE reads, TCRdb called clonotypes with MiXCR, one entry per CDR3 protein. The table lists about 71,000 distinct CDR3 sequences, around 12% of them singletons. The source was whole blood, collected at baseline. The receptors were gathered from an adult who was a healthcare worker with PCR-confirmed SARS-CoV-2 infection or an uninfected control (not recorded which).

This clonotype was counted ten times or more. CDR3: CASSIGQGGLMNTEAFF. CDR3 in DNA: TGTGCCAGCAGTATCGGACAGGGGGGATTAATGAACACTGAAGCTTTCTTT. The chain has TRBV2 and TRBJ1-1; 10 positions agree with TRBD1. CDR3 length: 17 amino acids. Germline V CDR1 and CDR2: SNHLY, FYNNEI. Losses at the gene ends were 5 bases for V and 0 bases for J; bases not matched to a gene: 9.

The chain uses TRBV20-1 and TRBJ2-3; D unclear. V shed 2 bases and J shed 1 base, with 7 bases lying between them. The CDR3 covers 13 residues. The germline V gene has CDR1 DFQATT and CDR2 SNEGSKA (reference sequence). The CDR3 is CSARRLGTDTQYF. The CDR3 DNA sequence: TGCAGTGCTAGAAGGCTGGGCACAGATACGCAGTATTTT.